The rows below give T cell receptor beta chains drawn from one sample of a study of T-cell memory formation after mild COVID-19. Using its own MiXCR run on the 5' RACE reads, TCRdb lists one record per CDR3 protein. The sample lists fewer than 60,000 distinct CDR3 sequences, about 27% occurring once. Sequencing used PBMCs or a T cell subset sorted from them (not recorded which). These receptors came from a young man who had mild COVID-19 (a few samples of this study predate the infection). Cell type and time point are not known. CDR3s include the opening cysteine and the closing phenylalanine or tryptophan. A D gene is named only where the DNA matches it firmly. Size tells how often a clone was seen (once, few, many) or the class of an expanded clone, and some rows leave it out.

j_gene: TRBJ2-2; d_gene: TRBD1; v_gene: TRBV9; abundance: few; CDR3nt: TGTGCCAGTTCGGGACAGGGGAGCCTTAGGGCGAACACCGGGGAGCTGTTTTTT; CDR3aa: CASSGQGSLRANTGELFF
j_gene: TRBJ2-3; d_gene: TRBD2; v_gene: TRBV4-1; abundance: few; CDR3nt: TGCGCCAGCAGCCACCCGGGACTAGCGGATACGCAGTATTTT; CDR3aa: CASSHPGLADTQYF
j_gene: TRBJ2-3; d_gene: .; v_gene: TRBV28; abundance: few; CDR3nt: TGTGCCAGCACACCGAGGGTGGGAGCTTCCACAGATACGCAGTATTTT; CDR3aa: CASTPRVGASTDTQYF
j_gene: TRBJ2-2; d_gene: .; v_gene: TRBV6-2/TRBV6-3; abundance: few; CDR3nt: TGTGCCAGCAGTTACTCGACCCTCGGGGAGCTGTTTTTT; CDR3aa: CASSYSTLGELFF
j_gene: TRBJ2-5; d_gene: TRBD1; v_gene: TRBV7-2; abundance: few; CDR3nt: TGTGCCAGCAGCTTACTTGGAACAGGGGGCCAAGAGACCCAGTACTTC; CDR3aa: CASSLLGTGGQETQYF
j_gene: TRBJ1-1; d_gene: TRBD1; v_gene: TRBV6-5; abundance: .; CDR3nt: TGTGCCAGCAGAAAGGGGACAGGTAACACTGAAGCTTTCTTT; CDR3aa: CASRKGTGNTEAFF
j_gene: TRBJ2-3; d_gene: .; v_gene: TRBV19; abundance: .; CDR3nt: TGTGCCAGTAGTATCGAAAACGCGCAGTATTTT; CDR3aa: CASSIENAQYF
j_gene: TRBJ2-7; d_gene: TRBD2; v_gene: TRBV4-3; abundance: .; CDR3nt: TGCGCCAGCAGCCAGTGGGACGGGGGGGACGAGCAGTACTTC; CDR3aa: CASSQWDGGDEQYF
j_gene: TRBJ2-5; d_gene: TRBD1; v_gene: TRBV12-3/TRBV12-4; abundance: .; CDR3nt: TGTGCCAGCAGCTCCTATGGGACAGTTCAAGAGACCCAGTACTTC; CDR3aa: CASSSYGTVQETQYF
j_gene: TRBJ2-6; d_gene: .; v_gene: TRBV6-1; abundance: .; CDR3nt: TGTGCCAGCAGTGAATTACGGGGGGCCAACGTCCTGACTTTC; CDR3aa: CASSELRGANVLTF
j_gene: TRBJ2-3; d_gene: .; v_gene: TRBV5-1; abundance: .; CDR3nt: TGCGCCAGCAGCTTGGTAGACTGGCGGGACATAACAGATACGCAGTATTTT; CDR3aa: CASSLVDWRDITDTQYF
j_gene: TRBJ2-2; d_gene: TRBD1; v_gene: TRBV4-1; abundance: .; CDR3nt: TGCGCCAGCAGCCAACCGGGACAGGGACTCTCCGGGGAGCTGTTTTTT; CDR3aa: CASSQPGQGLSGELFF
j_gene: TRBJ1-5; d_gene: TRBD1; v_gene: TRBV4-1; abundance: few; CDR3nt: TGCGCCAGCAGCCAAGGACAGGGAGACCAGCCCCAGCATTTT; CDR3aa: CASSQGQGDQPQHF
j_gene: TRBJ1-2; d_gene: .; v_gene: TRBV4-1; abundance: few; CDR3nt: TGCGCCAGCAGCCAAGGCCGAGACAGGTTATTCTATGGCTACACCTTC; CDR3aa: CASSQGRDRLFYGYTF
j_gene: TRBJ1-2; d_gene: .; v_gene: TRBV5-1; abundance: few; CDR3nt: TGCGCCAGCAGCCTACGTGGAGACCCGGCGGACTATGGCTACACCTTC; CDR3aa: CASSLRGDPADYGYTF
j_gene: TRBJ2-3; d_gene: .; v_gene: TRBV6-5; abundance: few; CDR3nt: TGTGCCAGCAGTTACTCGGTGACCGCCGGTCAAGATACGCAGTATTTT; CDR3aa: CASSYSVTAGQDTQYF
j_gene: TRBJ2-5; d_gene: TRBD1; v_gene: TRBV20-1; abundance: few; CDR3nt: TGCAGTGCAAATTCCCGGGACAGGCCCTTCAGGACCCAGTACTTC; CDR3aa: CSANSRDRPFRTQYF
j_gene: TRBJ2-2; d_gene: .; v_gene: TRBV7-2; abundance: .; CDR3nt: TGTGCCAGCAGCCCGGGTCATCTGGGCACCGGGGAGCTGTTTTTT; CDR3aa: CASSPGHLGTGELFF
j_gene: TRBJ1-2; d_gene: TRBD1; v_gene: TRBV20-1; abundance: .; CDR3nt: TGCAGTGCTAGCTACAGGGGATCGAACTATGGCTACACCTTC; CDR3aa: CSASYRGSNYGYTF
j_gene: TRBJ2-2; d_gene: .; v_gene: TRBV7-3; abundance: .; CDR3nt: TGTGCCAGCGGGACCAATCAGGTCCCCGGGGAGCTGTTTTTT; CDR3aa: CASGTNQVPGELFF
j_gene: TRBJ1-3; d_gene: .; v_gene: TRBV7-6; abundance: .; CDR3nt: TGTGCCAGCAGCTCACCAGCGGGCTCTGGAAACACCATATATTTT; CDR3aa: CASSSPAGSGNTIYF
j_gene: TRBJ2-2; d_gene: TRBD1; v_gene: TRBV4-2; abundance: .; CDR3nt: TGTGCCAGCAGCCAAGCCCCGACAGGGGTGGCCGGGGAGCTGTTTTTT; CDR3aa: CASSQAPTGVAGELFF
j_gene: TRBJ1-5; d_gene: .; v_gene: TRBV19; abundance: .; CDR3nt: TGTGCCAGTAGATCATATAGTCATCAGCCCCAGCATTTT; CDR3aa: CASRSYSHQPQHF
j_gene: TRBJ2-1; d_gene: TRBD2; v_gene: TRBV29-1; abundance: .; CDR3nt: TGCAGCGTTGGCGGGACGGTAGCGGGCAATGAGCAGTTCTTC; CDR3aa: CSVGGTVAGNEQFF
j_gene: TRBJ2-1; d_gene: .; v_gene: TRBV12-3/TRBV12-4; abundance: .; CDR3nt: TGTGCCAGCAGGTCGCGGGTGGGGGCTGGAGAGCAGTTCTTC; CDR3aa: CASRSRVGAGEQFF
j_gene: TRBJ2-3; d_gene: TRBD2; v_gene: TRBV12-3/TRBV12-4; abundance: .; CDR3nt: TGTGCCAGCAGTTTAACTAGCGGGGGGGCCGGGGCGACAGATACGCAGTATTTT; CDR3aa: CASSLTSGGAGATDTQYF
j_gene: TRBJ1-2; d_gene: .; v_gene: TRBV12-3/TRBV12-4; abundance: .; CDR3nt: TGTGCCAGCAGTTTTGGTTCGACGGTAAACTATGGCTACACCTTC; CDR3aa: CASSFGSTVNYGYTF
j_gene: TRBJ2-1; d_gene: TRBD2; v_gene: TRBV18; abundance: .; CDR3nt: TGTGCCAGCTCACCGGTAGCGGGGTTCTACAATGAGCAGTTCTTC; CDR3aa: CASSPVAGFYNEQFF
j_gene: TRBJ1-3; d_gene: TRBD1; v_gene: TRBV9; abundance: .; CDR3nt: TGTGCCAGCAGCGTTTATCCCAATGGGGACAGTATAACTGGAAACACCATATATTTT; CDR3aa: CASSVYPNGDSITGNTIYF
j_gene: TRBJ2-2; d_gene: TRBD1; v_gene: TRBV2; abundance: few; CDR3nt: TGTGCCAGCAGTTTCGACAGGGGCGAGAACACCGGGGAGCTGTTTTTT; CDR3aa: CASSFDRGENTGELFF
j_gene: TRBJ1-2; d_gene: TRBD1; v_gene: TRBV6-5; abundance: .; CDR3nt: TGTGCCAGCAGTTACTCCGGGACAGGGGCTAACTATGGCTACACCTTC; CDR3aa: CASSYSGTGANYGYTF
j_gene: TRBJ2-5; d_gene: TRBD2; v_gene: TRBV7-2; abundance: .; CDR3nt: TGTGCCAGCAGCTTAGTGGGACTAGCGGGGAATCAAGAGACCCAGTACTTC; CDR3aa: CASSLVGLAGNQETQYF
j_gene: TRBJ2-7; d_gene: .; v_gene: TRBV6-2/TRBV6-3; abundance: few; CDR3nt: TGTGCCAGCAGTTCCCCTTGGTCCTACGAGCAGTACTTC; CDR3aa: CASSSPWSYEQYF
j_gene: TRBJ1-5; d_gene: .; v_gene: TRBV4-1; abundance: few; CDR3nt: TGCGCCAGCAGCCAAGATAGAGGTTATGGTCAGCCCCAGCATTTT; CDR3aa: CASSQDRGYGQPQHF
j_gene: TRBJ2-7; d_gene: TRBD1; v_gene: TRBV4-2; abundance: .; CDR3nt: TGTGCCAGCAGCCGTTACCAGCCTCGTTTCTTGGCGGGACAGGCGACTCCCTACGAGCAGTACTTC; CDR3aa: CASSRYQPRFLAGQATPYEQYF
j_gene: TRBJ2-5; d_gene: TRBD2; v_gene: TRBV9; abundance: .; CDR3nt: TGTGCCAGCAGCGTGGGGACTAGCGCTAGGACGGATGAGACCCAGTACTTC; CDR3aa: CASSVGTSARTDETQYF
j_gene: TRBJ2-7; d_gene: TRBD2; v_gene: TRBV7-9; abundance: .; CDR3nt: TGTGCCAGCAGCTTATGGGCCAGCGGGGGAGCCTACGAGCAGTACTTC; CDR3aa: CASSLWASGGAYEQYF
j_gene: TRBJ2-3; d_gene: TRBD2; v_gene: TRBV15; abundance: .; CDR3nt: TGTGCCACCAGCAGTTGGACTAGCGGTACAGATACGCAGTATTTT; CDR3aa: CATSSWTSGTDTQYF